This TCR beta chain was recovered during a study of neurological immune-mediated disorders. PBMCs stored at -80 C, 2 million in total, were the source of the unsorted libraries. This clonotype was recorded at least ten times. 5'RACE with 10-nucleotide random UMIs generated the cDNA. From the 5' RACE reads, TCRdb called clonotypes with MiXCR, one entry per CDR3 protein. The table has fewer than 85,000 distinct CDR3 sequences, 4.5% to 6.5% seen once; the top ten hold about 2.4%. V was pared by 3 bases and J by 3 bases, with 12 bases between. CDR1 and CDR2 from the germline V gene are DFQATT and SNEGSKA (reference sequence). This CDR3 region has 15 residues.

Sequenced material: PBMCs. The origin of this receptor is a woman aged 25 to 45 with multiple sclerosis. J is TRBJ1-6 and V is TRBV20-1; no reliable D call. The CDR3 DNA reads TGCAGTGCTAGGCCAATCGATTACTATAATTCACCCCTCCACTTT. It yields the protein CSARPIDYYNSPLHF.